The T cell receptor beta chain described here comes from a study of cytomegalovirus exposure and HLA in healthy donors (TCRdb year 2017). A note on the overall study: In an earlier analysis of approximately 500 of the donors, about 260 Gb of sequence data and 95 million to 130 million unique TCR beta sequences from roughly 180 million T cells were reported. An early release covering about 600 HLA-typed donors comprised about 300 gigabases of sequencing data and 85 million or so unique TCR sequences. Among the roughly 400 genotyped donors, around 81% belonged to the genetic ancestry cluster associated with self-reported Caucasian donors. The study aimed to test whether cataloging public T cell receptors could reveal signatures of past pathogen exposure. The T cell repertoires of about 700 subjects were profiled by immunosequencing and related to cytomegalovirus serostatus. In addition to the first cohort of around 670 subjects, a separate validation cohort of 130 or so different subjects was used. To predict cytomegalovirus infection status, the study combined high-throughput TCR immunosequencing, statistical association of individual TCRs with disease status, and machine learning. To study patterns of TCR occurrence, a later analysis re-analyzed previously published TCR beta repertoires from just over 650 donors and added high-resolution HLA genotyping. The later analysis used no new phenotypic data to find candidate immune exposures, relying instead on TCR beta sequences and their occurrence across donors. To decide whether each TCR beta V gene segment behaved as functional or pseudogenic, an earlier analysis of approximately 600 of the donors relied on high-throughput TCR beta sequencing. Alongside the repertoire data, information on donor age, sex, ethnicity and CMV serostatus was compiled. A later genetic analysis took genome-wide SNP genotypes for about three fifths of the roughly 670 donors and used that subset as a discovery cohort. Every discovery cohort repertoire had been produced on one sequencing platform. HLA typing covered class I and class II loci at four-digit resolution. Typing coverage varied by locus: about 620-630 donors for A, B, C, DRB1 and DQB1; more than 500 for DQA1; about 570 for DPA1; roughly 450 for DPB1. Because of strong linkage in the cohort, five DR-DQ haplotypes were treated as single units for association and clustering. On average, around 240,000 unique TCR beta nucleotide sequences were sequenced per donor among 398 genotyped donors of the cohort, with roughly 19% of those sequences being non-productive. What the research found in general, with its limitations: Because counts were too low, about 18 rarely observed V segments, including chromosome 9 orphons, were left out of the earlier analysis of a few hundred of the donors. Linkage disequilibrium might explain the correlated functional status among segregating V segments, but an unknown experimental factor could not be ruled out. In a later analysis, most CMV-associated TCR beta chains were found to appear HLA-restricted, with HLA associations seemingly driven largely by CMV exposure. Three of the identified cytomegalovirus-associated TCR beta chains were confirmed in vitro to be specific for cytomegalovirus antigens. A cluster of highly shared sequence variants was judged likely to be a technical artifact of the sequencing pipeline. Immune exposure information for the cohort was limited to CMV serostatus. A further reported finding was that TCR beta sequences accurately predicted the HLA-A and HLA-B alleles for most subjects in the first cohort. In a later genetic analysis, fewer N-insertions in productive TCRs were reported among donors in an Asian-associated ancestry cluster than the approximately 630-donor mean. Several of the top co-occurrence clusters appeared to be linked to parvovirus B19, influenza, CMV and Epstein-Barr virus, according to a later analysis. The study listed approximately 150 TCR beta chains as associated with cytomegalovirus. A later analysis found that HLA-associated TCR beta chains were more clonally expanded and had lower generation probabilities than equally common non-associated chains. Because HLA typing was unavailable for some donors at each locus, only the typed subset was used in association tests. Most TCR sequences were seen in very few donors, while some public TCRs were found in many individuals. Strong co-occurrence of HLA alleles, especially DR and DQ, made assigning TCR associations to individual alleles difficult. The authors suggested that the approach could potentially be generalized to other disease states and immunological phenotypes. Only TCR beta chains were sequenced in this cohort, and the absence of alpha or paired-chain data limited detectable features. At a false discovery rate of 0.05, a later analysis linked approximately 18,000 TCR beta sequences to specific HLA alleles. In a later analysis, the rate of TCR association differed among HLA loci, with DRB1 alleles having the most associated TCRs and HLA-C alleles having the fewest. Roughly uniform sequencing depth across donors was assumed in presence/absence analyses, although this assumption may not hold. V-gene and J-gene trimming of TCR beta chains was associated with a missense DCLRE1C variant in a later genetic analysis, and the association was replicated in an independent cohort. The classifier was reported to diagnose cytomegalovirus status with high specificity and sensitivity in both the original cohort and the validation cohort. Because the 87-base-pair reads could not distinguish some IMGT-functional V segments, including TRBV6-2 and TRBV6-3, those segments were excluded. In an earlier analysis of 450 to 750 of the donors, most TCR beta V segments appeared in productive rearrangements about 87% or about 30% of the time, broadly matching IMGT annotations.

Preparation of the library involved the immunoSEQ multiplex PCR assay. For the multiplex PCR, a mixture combining 60 forward primers for TCR Vbeta segments and 13 reverse primers for TCR Jbeta segments was used. The CDR3 region of rearranged TCR beta genes was amplified from genomic DNA with a multiplex PCR assay. The amplified TCR beta libraries were sequenced on the Illumina HiSeq System as 87-base-pair reads. From the authors' description of their analysis: A later analysis counted some 74 million unique TCR beta chains across the 670 or so repertoires, and about 10 million of these chains were shared by at least two donors. Raw reads were error-corrected and collapsed into unique sequences with a nearest-neighbor algorithm that merged closely related sequences to remove PCR and sequencing errors. CDR3 sequences were aligned to IMGT reference sequences to assign V, D and J gene segments. For a sequence to be retained, a match of at least six nucleotides to both a V gene segment and a J gene segment was required. A rearrangement counted as productive if the CDR3 had no stop codons and remained in frame with V and J, and every other rearrangement counted as non-productive. CDR3 was defined by IMGT convention, running from the second conserved V-encoded cysteine to the conserved J-encoded phenylalanine. In an earlier analysis of approximately 500 of the donors, sequences lacking an unambiguous match to a single V gene segment were excluded. An earlier analysis of 500 to 700 of the donors classified V segments as functional when productive rearrangements were above 56.7% and as segregating when the standard deviation between donors was above 5%. A statistical classification framework was built to diagnose cytomegalovirus status from the catalog of TCR beta chain sequences. In a later analysis, V and J genes were assigned by comparing TCR nucleotide sequences against IMGT/GENE-DB human TR gene sequences. In a later analysis, CDR3 sequences and most-parsimonious VDJ recombination scenarios were assigned using the TCRdist pipeline. In a later analysis, each TCR beta chain was defined by its CDR3 amino acid sequence together with its V-gene family, and reads lacking a unique V-gene family were excluded. A later analysis removed roughly 590 highly shared, low-generation-probability nucleotide sequences to deal with suspected cross-contamination and a sequencing artifact. In a later analysis, a clonal expansion index for each public chain was calculated from normalized within-repertoire ranks of inferred template counts. In a later analysis, generation probabilities were computed using a VDJ recombination model fitted to out-of-frame rearrangements, and the results were checked against IGoR. In a later analysis, hypergeometric tests were used to score TCR-TCR, TCR-HLA and TCR-CMV co-occurrence, with a repertoire-size bias correction applied to TCR pairs. A later analysis estimated false discovery rates by permuting HLA or CMV assignments 20 times. In a later analysis, co-occurring TCRs were grouped with DBSCAN, and TCRdist sequence similarity was added when clustering was performed within HLA-allele-positive subsets. Co-occurrence clustering excluded repertoires with fewer than 30,000 or more than 120,000 public chains, plus five with anomalous nucleotide sharing. TCRdb mirrors the immuneACCESS table, restricted to in-frame sequences. Some clones are absent from its copies; in checked studies, under half trace to an unresolved V gene, and the reason for the others is unknown. The DNA was the basis for D and trimming; V, J and clone size are from that table. The sample data list 150,000 to 200,000 clones, and about 59% of these were observed just once. Just under 3% of the sample is taken by the ten largest.

With respect to this clone: Its antigen is not yet known. No much larger clonotype is one base removed from it; base qualities were not supplied.

The cohort consisted of 666 healthy bone marrow donors. At the time of sampling, every cohort member was nominally healthy, though immune exposures that went unrecorded were likely present. The donor tested CMV seronegative and was one of the 352 seronegative cohort members. A peripheral blood sample was collected from each donor, and TCR beta sequencing was performed on peripheral blood mononuclear cells. Genomic DNA extraction from the blood cell samples was performed with the Qiagen DNeasy Blood Extraction Kit. The CDR3 holds 16 amino acids from the cysteine to the phenylalanine. The entry retains the CDR3 DNA only, 48 bases that are in frame from base 1.

Input material: PBMCs. The sequence came from a man aged 35 to 55 in good health and CMV-seronegative. Recombination linked TRBV21-1 to TRBJ1-5; the table calls TRBD1, which could not be checked here. TRBV21-1 is a pseudogene. The nucleotides read TGTGCCAGCAGCGCGAACCAGGGGGCAGGAGGGCAGCCCCAGCATTTT. This encodes CASSANQGAGGQPQHF.